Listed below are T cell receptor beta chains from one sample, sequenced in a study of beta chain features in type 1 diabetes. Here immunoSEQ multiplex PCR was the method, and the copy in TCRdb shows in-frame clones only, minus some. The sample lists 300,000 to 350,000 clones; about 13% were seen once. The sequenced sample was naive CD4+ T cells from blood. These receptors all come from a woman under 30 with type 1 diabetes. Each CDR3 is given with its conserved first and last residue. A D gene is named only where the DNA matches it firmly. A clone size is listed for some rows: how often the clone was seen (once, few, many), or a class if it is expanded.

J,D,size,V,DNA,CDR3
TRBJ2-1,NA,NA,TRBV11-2,TGTGCCAGCAGCTTAGTGGCCGTGGAGCAGTTCTTC,CASSLVAVEQFF
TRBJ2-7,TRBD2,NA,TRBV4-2,TGTGCCAGCAGCCAAGAGACCAGCGGGAAACTCTACGAGCAGTACTTC,CASSQETSGKLYEQYF
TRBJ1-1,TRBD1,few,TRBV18,TGTGCCAGCTCACCAGACGTGGGACAGGGGACCCCTGAAGCTTTCTTT,CASSPDVGQGTPEAFF
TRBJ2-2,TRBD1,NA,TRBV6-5,TGTGCCAGCAGCCGGGGGACAGGGATCACCGGGGAGCTGTTTTTT,CASSRGTGITGELFF
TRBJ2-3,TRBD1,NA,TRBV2,TGTGCCAGCAGTCGGGACAGGGGGGCAGATACGCAGTATTTT,CASSRDRGADTQYF
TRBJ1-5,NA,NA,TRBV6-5,TGTGCCAGCAGTTACGGCAGGGGCGTGGGTCAGCCCCAGCATTTT,CASSYGRGVGQPQHF
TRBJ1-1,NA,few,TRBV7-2,TGTGCCAGCAGCTGGCGGGATAACACTGAAGCTTTCTTT,CASSWRDNTEAFF
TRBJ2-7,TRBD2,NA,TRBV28,TGTGCCAGCAGTTTAGCCGGGAGGGGATACGAGCAGTACTTC,CASSLAGRGYEQYF
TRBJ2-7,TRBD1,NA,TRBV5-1,TGCGCCAGCAGGCCCTGGACCGGGACAGATTCCTACGAGCAGTACTTC,CASRPWTGTDSYEQYF
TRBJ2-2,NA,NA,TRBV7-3,TGTGCCAGCAGCTCCCAGGGGAACACCGGGGAGCTGTTTTTT,CASSSQGNTGELFF
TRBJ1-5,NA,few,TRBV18,TGTGCCAGCTCACCATACAGGGATCAGCCCCAGCATTTT,CASSPYRDQPQHF
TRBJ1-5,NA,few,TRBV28,TGTGCCAGCCGCCGGGTCGGGGGGTTTCAGCCCCAGCATTTT,CASRRVGGFQPQHF
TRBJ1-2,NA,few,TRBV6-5,TGTGCCAGCAGTTACGGGAGGGCCTATGGTGGCTACACCTTC,CASSYGRAYGGYTF
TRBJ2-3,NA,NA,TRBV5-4,TGTGCCAGCAGCTTGGGGGGGGCGGGAGCGATAGATACGCAGTATTTT,CASSLGGAGAIDTQYF
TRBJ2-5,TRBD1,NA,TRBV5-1,TGCGCCAGCAGCTTGGGACAGGGTCAAGAGACCCAGTACTTC,CASSLGQGQETQYF
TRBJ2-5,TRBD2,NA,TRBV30,TGTGCCTGGAGCGGAGCGGGAGGACGGGAGACCCAGCACTTC,CAWSGAGGRETQHF
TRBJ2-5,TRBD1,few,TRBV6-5,TGTGCCAGCAGCTTGAACCCAGGGGGCCAAGAGACCCAGTACTTC,CASSLNPGGQETQYF
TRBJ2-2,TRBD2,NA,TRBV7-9,TGTGCCACCCCCAGCGGGAGGAATGCCGGGGAGCTGTTTTTT,CATPSGRNAGELFF